This passage covers 29 T cell receptor beta chains from one sample sequenced in a study of metastatic and nonmetastatic thyroid tumors. All patients were untreated before thyroid surgery. TCRdb re-processed the PCR reads through MiXCR. The sample lists about 41,000 clones, 20% to 30% seen once, with roughly 15% in the top ten. The material sequenced was tumor tissue. These receptors were obtained from a female donor with papillary thyroid cancer or a benign thyroid nodule (not recorded which). Some clones in this sample may be carry-over from other donors' samples.

In this sample, this clone turned up a few times. This chain connects TRBV15 to TRBJ2-3; 13 bases match TRBD2. The V and J ends lost 0 bases and 13 bases, in that order; junction bases with no gene match: 7. CDR1 is LNHNV, CDR2 YYDKDF, per germline (reference sequence). The CDR3 loop spans 15 amino acids. This chain's CDR3 is CATSRDPLAGGLKYF. The DNA of the CDR3 is TGTGCCACCAGCAGAGATCCACTAGCGGGAGGGTTGAAGTATTTT.

At least ten counts were recorded for this clone. CDR3 sequence: CASSLGGQPEITGYTF. CDR3 coding DNA: TGTGCCAGCAGTTTAGGGGGGCAGCCTGAGATAACTGGCTACACCTTC. The chain joins TRBV12-3 or TRBV12-4 to TRBJ1-2; D is possibly TRBD1 (6 bases). Trimming stripped 1 base from V and 7 bases from J, with 19 bases between. The CDR3 consists of 16 residues.

This sequence joins TRBV6-1 and TRBJ2-7; TRBD2 matches at 7 bases. V lost 6 bases and J lost 3; bases outside the gene matches: 2. CDR1 and CDR2 (germline): MNHNS, SASEGT. This CDR3 is built from 12 residues. CDR3 sequence: CASRGGSYEQYF. The CDR3 bases are TGTGCCAGCAGGGGCGGGAGCTACGAGCAGTACTTC.

The chain carries TRBV7-2 and TRBJ1-6; TRBD1 matches 9 bases. The CDR3 runs 14 residues. Germline trimming cut 3 bases from V and 8 bases from J; bases unmatched to any gene: 2. CDR1 and CDR2 from the germline V gene are SGHTA and FQGNSA. The CDR3: CASSFRDRDSPLHF. CDR3 nucleotide sequence: TGTGCCAGCAGCTTCCGGGACAGGGATTCACCCCTCCACTTT.

The chain recombines TRBV6-1 with TRBJ2-7; D is perhaps TRBD1 (8 bases). The V end was cut by 5 bases, the J end by 5 bases, with 16 bases between. The CDR3 is made up of 14 amino acids. Germline-derived CDR1 and CDR2 are MNHNS and SASEGT. Written as DNA, the CDR3 is TGTGCCAGCAGTTCCCGGACAGGGAGGGACGAGCAGTACTTC. Encoded protein: CASSSRTGRDEQYF.

This clone was counted between two and nine times. The chain recombines TRBV27 with TRBJ2-6; D is possibly TRBD1 (6 bases). The CDR3 covers 21 residues. Trimming cost V 0 bases and J 2 bases, with 23 bases left between them. CDR1 and CDR2 from the germline V gene are MNHEY and SMNVEV (reference sequence). For the CDR3, the DNA is TGTGCCAGCAGTTTATCGGGCAGGGGAATAATAAAGGTCCCTGGGGCCAACGTCCTGACTTTC. Amino acids: CASSLSGRGIIKVPGANVLTF. The whole variable domain, remainder taken from reference TRBV27 and TRBJ2-6, is EAQVTQNPRYLITVTGKKLTVTCSQNMNHEYMSWYRQDPGLGLRQIYYSMNVEVTDKGDVPEGYKVSRKEKRNFPLILESPSPNQTSLYFCASSLSGRGIIKVPGANVLTFGAGSRLTVL.

Notes on this clone: Lacking the conserved final phenylalanine or tryptophan, this CDR3 likely reflects a read error. This sequence joins TRBV5-1 and TRBJ1-6; D gene unclear. The CDR3 totals 16 residues. Germline CDR1 reads SGHRS; CDR2 reads YFSETQ. V was pared by 0 bases and J by 4 bases, with 11 bases between. In DNA form, the CDR3 reads TGCGCCAGCAGCTTGGGGGCACCTACATATAATTCACCCCTCCACCTT. It yields the protein CASSLGAPTYNSPLHL.

This rearrangement joins TRBV19 to TRBJ2-1, with 9 bases lining up with TRBD2. The V and J ends lost 2 bases and 9 bases, in that order; junction bases with no gene match: 8. Germline loops: CDR1 LNHDA, CDR2 SQIVND (reference sequence). The CDR3 consists of 15 residues. DNA for the CDR3: TGTGCCAGTAGTATAATGGGCGGGGGGGCGGCTGAGCAGTTCTTC. Encoded protein: CASSIMGGGAAEQFF.

This clone was observed many times. The J gene is TRBJ1-6, the V gene TRBV7-3; D gene uncertain. CDR1 and CDR2 from the germline V gene are SGHTA and FQGTGA. V was shortened by 5 bases and J by 11 bases, with 7 bases between the two germline ends. This CDR3 has 11 amino acids. In nucleotides, the CDR3 is TGTGCCAGCAGCCGCTATGCACCCCTCCACTTT. Its protein product is CASSRYAPLHF. The complete variable domain, with remaining parts taken from reference TRBV7-3 and TRBJ1-6, reads GAGVSQTPSNKVTEKGKYVELRCDPISGHTALYWYRQSLGQGPEFLIYFQGTGAADDSGLPNDRFFAVRPEGSVSTLKIQRTERGDSAVYLCASSRYAPLHFGNGTRLTVT.

The genes are TRBV18 and TRBJ2-7; 7 nucleotides align to TRBD1. The CDR3 has 14 amino acids. J was trimmed by 0 bases and V by 3 bases; bases with no gene match: 2. Looked up from germline, CDR1 is KGHSH and CDR2 is LQKENI. The chain's CDR3 is CASSPRDSSYEQYF. DNA for the CDR3: TGTGCCAGCTCACCTCGGGACAGCTCCTACGAGCAGTACTTC.

CDR3 protein: CASSFRGAPGELFF. DNA of the CDR3: TGTGCCAGCAGTTTCCGGGGGGCACCCGGGGAGCTGTTTTTT. V is TRBV27 and J is TRBJ2-2; the D gene is possibly TRBD2 (7 bases). The CDR3 length is 14 residues. Trimming left V 3 bases short and J 6 bases short, with 11 bases between. Germline V gives CDR1 MNHEY, CDR2 SMNVEV (reference sequence).

The table lists this clone with many counts. V gene TRBV20-1 combines with J gene TRBJ2-1; TRBD2 agrees at 7 bases. This CDR3 has 12 residues. V shed 7 bases, J shed 6 bases, and the junction held 6 bases outside the gene matches. Germline-derived CDR1 and CDR2 are DFQATT and SNEGSKA (reference sequence). The CDR3 DNA reads TGCAGTGAAACTAGCGCCTCCAATGAGCAGTTCTTC. Residues: CSETSASNEQFF.

This clone has a handful of counts. V gene TRBV6-1 combines with J gene TRBJ2-5, with 11 bases matching TRBD2. The CDR3 length is 17 residues. The junction had 21 bases not matched to a gene; V was cut back by 8 bases and J by 10 bases. Germline CDR1 MNHNS, CDR2 SASEGT. CDR3 sequence reads: CASSPQVRSLAGGGQYF. CDR3 nucleotides: TGTGCCAGCTCACCACAAGTTCGATCCCTAGCGGGAGGTGGCCAGTACTTC.

The chain links TRBV5-1 to TRBJ1-2, with TRBD1 as a possible D gene (6 bases). V was cut by 1 base and J by 7 bases, with 14 bases left in between. CDR1 and CDR2 (germline): SGHRS, YFSETQ. CDR3 length: 14 residues. Here the CDR3 DNA reads TGCGCCAGCAGCTTGCCAGGGGCGGGGAGTGGCTACACCTTC. Translating gives CASSLPGAGSGYTF.

This clone occurred many times. This chain uses TRBV6-1 with TRBJ2-5; 10 positions agree with TRBD2. The CDR3 is 15 amino acids. J was trimmed by 7 bases and V by 5 bases; bases with no gene match: 10. From germline, CDR1 is MNHNS and CDR2 SASEGT. The CDR3 DNA sequence: TGTGCCAGCAGTTTGCCCGGGACTAGCGTCGGGACCCAGTACTTC. It codes for CASSLPGTSVGTQYF.

This clone has a handful of counts. J is TRBJ1-2 and V is TRBV11-2; D gene uncertain. Germline V gene sequence: CDR1 SGHAT, CDR2 FQNNGV. V was shortened by 1 base and J by 7 bases, with 10 bases between the two germline ends. This CDR3 is 13 amino acids long. CDR3 sequence (DNA): TGTGCCAGCAGCTTAGGGGAGATTGGTGGCTACACCTTC. The encoded protein is CASSLGEIGGYTF. Complete variable domain (other parts from reference TRBV11-2 and TRBJ1-2): EAGVAQSPRYKIIEKRQSVAFWCNPISGHATLYWYQQILGQGPKLLIQFQNNGVVDDSQLPKDRFSAERLKGVDSTLKIQPAKLEDSAVYLCASSLGEIGGYTFGSGTRLTVV.

The chain links TRBV19 to TRBJ2-3, with D uncertain. Germline V gives CDR1 LNHDA, CDR2 SQIVND (reference sequence). This CDR3 has 14 residues. Trimming removed 1 base from V and 0 bases from J, with 5 bases in between. The CDR3 DNA is TGTGCCAGTAGTATAGTCTCTAGCACAGATACGCAGTATTTT. Translated: CASSIVSSTDTQYF.

This clone was observed at least ten times. This chain joins TRBV6-4 and TRBJ2-2, with a tentative D call TRBD1 (6 bases). Germline CDR1 is MRHNA and CDR2 is SNTAGT. V was shortened by 4 bases and J by 3 bases, with 6 bases between the two germline ends. The CDR3 runs to 13 residues. The CDR3 bases are TGTGCCAGCAGTGCAGGGGACACCGGGGAGCTGTTTTTT. As protein: CASSAGDTGELFF.

This clone was detected only once. The gene calls are TRBV11-3 and TRBJ2-7; tentatively, D is TRBD1 or TRBD2 (5 bases each). CDR1 and CDR2 (germline): SGHNT, YENEEA. The CDR3 is 15 amino acids. With 2 bases removed from V and 3 bases from J, the gap between germline ends came to 14 bases. This CDR3 is CASSLRDGPSYEQYF. The CDR3, as DNA: TGTGCCAGCAGCTTACGGGACGGTCCAAGCTACGAGCAGTACTTC. Using reference TRBV11-3 and TRBJ2-7 for the parts outside the CDR3, the full variable domain is EAGVVQSPRYKIIEKKQPVAFWCNPISGHNTLYWYLQNLGQGPELLIRYENEEAVDDSQLPKDRFSAERLKGVDSTLKIQPAELGDSAVYLCASSLRDGPSYEQYFGPGTRLTVT.

This clone showed up many times. This rearrangement joins TRBV15 to TRBJ2-5, with D perhaps given as TRBD1 or TRBD2 (6 bases each). The germline CDR1 and CDR2 sequences are LNHNV and YYDKDF (reference sequence). There are 14 residues in the CDR3. With 2 bases removed from V and 5 bases from J, the gap between germline ends came to 12 bases. The CDR3 nucleotides read TGTGCCACCAGCAGATGGGGGGCGAGGGAGACCCAGTACTTC. This gives the protein CATSRWGARETQYF.

In its sample, this clone was seen many times. The chain recombines TRBV3-1 with TRBJ1-1, with 7 bases matching TRBD1. Germline V lookup: CDR1 LGHDT, CDR2 YNNKEL (reference sequence). The ends lost 2 bases at V and 11 bases at J; junction bases unmatched: 5. The CDR3 is 12 residues long. Written as DNA, the CDR3 is TGTGCCAGCAGCCAACTGACAGGGAGCGCTTTCTTT. It translates to CASSQLTGSAFF.

The rearrangement links TRBV28 to TRBJ2-1; 10 nucleotides line up with TRBD1. The V gene end was trimmed by 5 bases and the J gene end by 8 bases; junction bases not matched to a gene: 6. CDR3 length: 14 amino acids. Germline V gives CDR1 MDHEN, CDR2 SYDVKM. Here the CDR3 reads CASSTGTGVHEQFF. The CDR3 coding sequence is TGTGCCAGCAGTACCGGGACAGGGGTCCATGAGCAGTTCTTC.

J is TRBJ2-7 and V is TRBV20-1, with 10 bases matching TRBD2. The CDR3 runs to 17 residues. Looked up from germline, CDR1 is DFQATT and CDR2 is SNEGSKA (reference sequence). J gave up 0 bases and V 1 base, and 9 bases lay outside the gene matches. The CDR3 protein is CSARVAGGIASSYEQYF. The CDR3 coding sequence is TGCAGTGCTAGAGTAGCGGGAGGAATAGCGAGCTCCTACGAGCAGTACTTC.

There are many counts of this clone. J is TRBJ2-3 and V is TRBV5-1, with 15 bases identical to TRBD2. CDR3 length equals 16 residues. V gave up 2 bases and J gave up 4 bases; unmatched junction bases: 2. The V gene's germline CDR1 is SGHRS and CDR2 YFSETQ. The CDR3 sequence is CASSFGLAGGADTQYF. The DNA of the CDR3 is TGCGCCAGCAGCTTCGGACTAGCGGGAGGGGCAGATACGCAGTATTTT.

This clone was counted at least ten times. V gene TRBV30 combines with J gene TRBJ2-3, with a possible D match to TRBD1 (6 bases). The CDR3 loop spans 15 amino acids. V was pared by 3 bases and J by 2 bases, with 15 bases between. Germline CDR1 is GTSNPN and CDR2 is SVGIG (reference sequence). The CDR3 sequence: CAWSAGTRYTDTQYF. The CDR3 nucleotides are TGTGCCTGGAGCGCCGGGACACGATACACAGATACGCAGTATTTT. Looking up the rest from reference TRBV30 and TRBJ2-3 gives the full variable domain: SQTIHQWPATLVQPVGSPLSLECTVEGTSNPNLYWYRQAAGRGLQLLFYSVGIGQISSEVPQNLSASRPQDRQFILSSKKLLLSDSGFYLCAWSAGTRYTDTQYFGPGTRLTVL.

This clone was detected many times. The sample holds other DNA sequences that translate to the same CDR3. This sequence joins TRBV20-1 and TRBJ2-7; D is perhaps TRBD2 (5 bases). This CDR3 contains 14 residues. Per the germline V gene, CDR1 is DFQATT and CDR2 is SNEGSKA (reference sequence). The germline V and J ends were trimmed by 0 bases and 3 bases, with 12 bases remaining between them. The CDR3 spells CSARDQRTYYEQYF. The CDR3 region has the DNA TGCAGTGCTAGAGATCAGCGGACTTACTACGAGCAGTACTTC.

The genes are TRBV2 and TRBJ1-1, with D unresolved. Trimming cost V 9 bases and J 5 bases, with 13 bases left between them. This CDR3 is built from 12 residues. The germline gives CDR1 SNHLY, CDR2 FYNNEI. Written as DNA, the CDR3 is TGTGCCAGAGCTGAGGGTAAAACTGAAGCTTTCTTT. It encodes CARAEGKTEAFF. Full variable domain (remainder filled in from reference TRBV2 and TRBJ1-1): EPEVTQTPSHQVTQMGQEVILRCVPISNHLYFYWYRQILGQKVEFLVSFYNNEISEKSEIFDDQFSVERPDGSNFTLKIRSTKLEDSAMYFCARAEGKTEAFFGQGTRLTVV.

This chain connects TRBV20-1 to TRBJ2-7, with 10 bases that match TRBD2. CDR3 length equals 14 residues. The V segment lost 4 bases and the J segment 1 base; nucleotides outside the gene matches: 4. CDR1 is DFQATT, CDR2 SNEGSKA, per germline (reference sequence). DNA for the CDR3: TGCAGTGCTAATCTAGCGGGAGTTTCCTACGAGCAGTACTTC. This encodes CSANLAGVSYEQYF.

This clone was seen many times. The V call is TRBV6-4, the J call TRBJ2-3; a possible D gene is TRBD2 (6 bases). The CDR3 is made up of 13 amino acids. The V gene's germline CDR1 is MRHNA and CDR2 SNTAGT. Trimming stripped 4 bases from V and 1 base from J, with 6 bases between. The CDR3 DNA reads as TGTGCCAGCAGTGCTAGCGGCACAGATACGCAGTATTTT. Amino acids: CASSASGTDTQYF.